Below, one T cell receptor beta chain is given with its context. Measured with immunoSEQ multiplex PCR; TCRdb has only the in-frame clones, and not every one. The sample consists of around 180,000 clones, about 85% of them appearing once. The sample belongs to a study of blood T cell repertoires in COVID-19. The germline V gene encodes CDR1 SGHTA and CDR2 FQGTGA. The CDR3 has 13 amino acids. With 3 bases removed from V and 3 bases from J, the gap between germline ends came to 8 bases. The sequenced material came from peripheral blood. The sequence derives from a woman at least 80 years old with acute or convalescent COVID-19. The V gene is TRBV7-3, the J gene TRBJ1-1; D gene ambiguous. The DNA of the CDR3 is TGTGCCAGCAGCTTTAACCGGGACACTGAAGCTTTCTTT. It codes for CASSFNRDTEAFF. Full variable domain (outside the CDR3, taken from reference TRBV7-3 and TRBJ1-1): GAGVSQTPSNKVTEKGKYVELRCDPISGHTALYWYRQSLGQGPEFLIYFQGTGAADDSGLPNDRFFAVRPEGSVSTLKIQRTERGDSAVYLCASSFNRDTEAFFGQGTRLTVV.